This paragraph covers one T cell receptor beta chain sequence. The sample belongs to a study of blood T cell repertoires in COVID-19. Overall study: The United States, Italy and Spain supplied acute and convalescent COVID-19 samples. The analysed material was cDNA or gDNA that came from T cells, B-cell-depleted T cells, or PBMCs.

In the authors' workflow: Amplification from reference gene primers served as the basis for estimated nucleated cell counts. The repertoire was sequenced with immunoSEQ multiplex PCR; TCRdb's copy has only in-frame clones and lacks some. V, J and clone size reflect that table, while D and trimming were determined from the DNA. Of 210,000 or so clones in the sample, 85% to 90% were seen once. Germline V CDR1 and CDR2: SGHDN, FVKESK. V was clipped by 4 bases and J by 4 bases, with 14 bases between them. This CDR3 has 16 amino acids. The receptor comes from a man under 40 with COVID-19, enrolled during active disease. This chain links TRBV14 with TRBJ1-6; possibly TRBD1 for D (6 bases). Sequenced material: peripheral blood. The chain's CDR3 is CASSPDSSMYNSPLHF. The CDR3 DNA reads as TGTGCCAGCAGCCCGGACAGTTCCATGTATAATTCACCCCTCCACTTT.